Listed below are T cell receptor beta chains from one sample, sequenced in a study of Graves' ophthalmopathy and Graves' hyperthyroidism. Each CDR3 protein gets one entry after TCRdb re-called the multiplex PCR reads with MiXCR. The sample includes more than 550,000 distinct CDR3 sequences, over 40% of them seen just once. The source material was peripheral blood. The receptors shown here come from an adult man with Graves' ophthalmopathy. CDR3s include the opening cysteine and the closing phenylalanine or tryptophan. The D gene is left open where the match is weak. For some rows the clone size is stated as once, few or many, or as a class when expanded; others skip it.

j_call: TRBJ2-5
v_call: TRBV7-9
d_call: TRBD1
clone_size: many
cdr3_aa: CASSLLGTVIQETQYF
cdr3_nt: TGTGCCAGCAGCCTCCTAGGGACAGTAATCCAAGAGACCCAGTACTTC

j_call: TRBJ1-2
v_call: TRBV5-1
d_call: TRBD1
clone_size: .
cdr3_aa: CASSLLTGGHGYIF
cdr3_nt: TGCGCCAGCAGCCTCTTGACAGGGGGCCATGGCTACATCTTC

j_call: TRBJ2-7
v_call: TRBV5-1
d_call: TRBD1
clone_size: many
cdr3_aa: CASSLRGQDRLSYEQYF
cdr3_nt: TGCGCCAGCAGCCTCCGTGGACAGGACAGACTTTCCTACGAGCAGTACTTC

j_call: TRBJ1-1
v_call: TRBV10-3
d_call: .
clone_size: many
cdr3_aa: CASSFPTGRQTEAFF
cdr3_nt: TGTGCCAGCAGTTTTCCGACAGGTCGGCAGACTGAAGCTTTCTTT

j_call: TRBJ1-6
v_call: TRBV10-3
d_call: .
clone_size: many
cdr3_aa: CAISESRSGRVSPLHF
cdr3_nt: TGTGCCATCAGTGAGTCGAGATCCGGGAGGGTTTCACCCCTCCACTTT

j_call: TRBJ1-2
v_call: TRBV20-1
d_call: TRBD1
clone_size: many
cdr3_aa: CSAPRDRDSYTF
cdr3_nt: TGCAGTGCTCCCCGGGACAGGGATTCCTACACCTTC

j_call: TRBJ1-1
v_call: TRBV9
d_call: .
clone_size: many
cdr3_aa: CASSVRDGTEAFF
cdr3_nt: TGTGCCAGCAGCGTACGGGACGGCACTGAAGCTTTCTTT

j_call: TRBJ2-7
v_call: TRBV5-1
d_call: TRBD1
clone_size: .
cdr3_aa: CASSQDRDRYYEQYF
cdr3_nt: TGCGCCAGCAGCCAAGATCGGGACAGGTACTACGAGCAGTACTTC

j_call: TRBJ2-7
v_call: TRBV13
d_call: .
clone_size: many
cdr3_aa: CASSLASFDGNSYEQYF
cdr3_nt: TGTGCCAGCAGCTTAGCCTCATTCGACGGGAACTCCTACGAGCAGTACTTC

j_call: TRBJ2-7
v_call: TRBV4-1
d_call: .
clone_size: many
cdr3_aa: CASSQGQWGSYEQYF
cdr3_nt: TGCGCCAGCAGCCAGGGCCAATGGGGGTCCTACGAGCAGTACTTC

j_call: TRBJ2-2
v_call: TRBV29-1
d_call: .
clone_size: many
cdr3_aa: CSVGTSNTGELFF
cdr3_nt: TGCAGCGTAGGGACTTCGAACACCGGGGAGCTGTTTTTT

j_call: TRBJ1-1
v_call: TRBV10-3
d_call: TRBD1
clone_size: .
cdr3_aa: CAISDWTGTGGLEAFF
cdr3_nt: TGTGCCATCAGTGACTGGACAGGGACAGGGGGCCTAGAAGCTTTCTTT